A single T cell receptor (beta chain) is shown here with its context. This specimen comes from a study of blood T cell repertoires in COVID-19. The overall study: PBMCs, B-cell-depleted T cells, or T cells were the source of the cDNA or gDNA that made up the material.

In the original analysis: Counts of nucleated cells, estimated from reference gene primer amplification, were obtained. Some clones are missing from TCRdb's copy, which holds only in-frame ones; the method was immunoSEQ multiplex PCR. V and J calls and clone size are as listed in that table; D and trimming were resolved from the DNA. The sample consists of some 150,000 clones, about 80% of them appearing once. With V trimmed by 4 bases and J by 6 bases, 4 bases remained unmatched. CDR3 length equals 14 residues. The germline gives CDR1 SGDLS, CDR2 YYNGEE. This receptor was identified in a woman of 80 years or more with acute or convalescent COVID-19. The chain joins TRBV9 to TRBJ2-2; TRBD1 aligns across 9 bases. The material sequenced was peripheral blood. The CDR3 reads CASSLQGAAGELFF. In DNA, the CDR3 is TGTGCCAGCAGCCTACAGGGGGCGGCCGGGGAGCTGTTTTTT.